The 18 T cell receptor beta chains listed next were all sequenced from one sample in a study of T cell responses to AZD1222 COVID-19 vaccine. Repertoires were generated with immunoSEQ multiplex PCR, while TCRdb's copy carries only in-frame clones and drops some. Found here are some 150,000 clones, roughly nine tenths of them singletons; the top ten hold roughly 3.1%. Sample: peripheral blood, taken on day 0 of AZD1222 vaccination. All receptors derive from an adult in good health.

V is TRBV3-1 (or the pseudogene TRBV3-2) and J is TRBJ2-7, with TRBD1 as a possible D gene (6 bases). The CDR3 is 13 residues long. Between the trimmed V and J ends, which lost 4 bases and 3 bases, there was a span of 10 bases. CDR1 and CDR2 (germline): LGHDT, YNNKEL (reference sequence). CDR3 nucleotides: TGTGCCAGCAGCCCAACAGGGTACTACGAGCAGTACTTC. Amino acids: CASSPTGYYEQYF.

The chain couples TRBV7-9 to TRBJ2-3; D remains ambiguous. CDR1 and CDR2 (germline): SEHNR, FQNEAQ (reference sequence). There are 12 residues in the CDR3. V dropped 5 bases and J dropped 2 bases, with 5 bases sitting between them. The CDR3 DNA is TGTGCCAGCAGCCCCGACACAGATACGCAGTATTTT. It codes for CASSPDTDTQYF.

This sequence joins TRBV24-1 and TRBJ1-1; D ambiguous. CDR1 KGHDR and CDR2 SFDVKD come from the germline V gene. The CDR3 loop spans 17 amino acids. Trimming took off 0 bases at V and 1 base at J, with 14 bases between the two ends. This chain's CDR3 is CATSDLEGGQTNTEAFF. The DNA of the CDR3 is TGTGCCACCAGTGATTTGGAGGGAGGCCAAACGAACACTGAAGCTTTCTTT.

The chain combines TRBV29-1 with TRBJ1-4, with D hard to call. Germline CDR1 reads SQVTM; CDR2 reads ANQGSEA. V was shortened by 3 bases and J by 5 bases, with 10 bases between the two germline ends. CDR3 length: 13 residues. The CDR3 reads CSVEDEPNEKLFF. The CDR3 nucleotides are TGCAGCGTTGAGGACGAACCCAATGAAAAACTGTTTTTT.

The chain has TRBV30 and TRBJ2-1; 12 bases agree with TRBD2. The CDR3 runs to 14 residues. Germline-derived CDR1 and CDR2 are GTSNPN and SVGIG (reference sequence). V was clipped by 4 bases and J by 8 bases; unmatched bases: 6. This CDR3 reads CAWTSGRAMDEQFF. The DNA of the CDR3 is TGTGCCTGGACTAGCGGGAGGGCCATGGATGAGCAGTTCTTC.

The chain combines TRBV4-1 with TRBJ2-7; weak D call: TRBD2 (6 bases). The germline CDR1 and CDR2 sequences are MGHRA and YSYEKL. V was clipped by 0 bases and J by 7 bases, with 10 bases between them. The CDR3 is made up of 13 amino acids. The chain's CDR3 is CASSQDEGREQYF. The CDR3 DNA sequence: TGCGCCAGCAGCCAAGATGAGGGGAGGGAGCAGTACTTC.

This clone was seen a single time. J is TRBJ2-5 and V is TRBV7-9, with D possibly being TRBD1 (6 bases). This CDR3 is built from 14 residues. CDR1 and CDR2 (germline): SEHNR, FQNEAQ (reference sequence). V lost 1 base and J lost 2, with 8 bases in between. CDR3 sequence: CASSLGTVQETQYF. In nucleotides, the CDR3 is TGTGCCAGCAGCTTAGGGACAGTACAAGAGACCCAGTACTTC.

The chain employs TRBV3-1 (or the pseudogene TRBV3-2) and TRBJ2-7; the match to TRBD2 covers 10 bases. There are 15 residues in the CDR3. Germline V gene lookup returns CDR1 LGHDT and CDR2 YNNKEL (reference sequence). The trim removed 4 bases at V and 3 bases at J, leaving 6 bases unmatched. The CDR3 DNA sequence: TGTGCCAGCAGCCTCAGTCCTAGCGGGGGCTACGAGCAGTACTTC. This sequence encodes CASSLSPSGGYEQYF.

This clone has just a few counts. The junction does not match germline at one end; this may be a read error. The J gene is TRBJ2-1, the V gene TRBV7-7; D is tentatively TRBD1 or TRBD2 (6 bases each). The CDR3 is 16 residues long. Germline V gene data show CDR1 as SSHAT and CDR2 as FNYEAQ (reference sequence). Written as DNA, the CDR3 is TGTGCTAGCAGCTTAGAAGGAGGGGGTTCCTACAATGAGCAGTTCTTC. Translating gives CASSLEGGGSYNEQFF.

The chain recombines TRBV18 with TRBJ1-5, with no clear D. This CDR3 region has 16 residues. Looked up from germline, CDR1 is KGHSH and CDR2 is LQKENI. Trimming left V 6 bases short and J 0 bases short, with 15 bases between. The CDR3: CASSPSGVYSNQPQHF. For the CDR3, the DNA is TGTGCCAGCTCCCCGTCGGGAGTTTATAGCAATCAGCCCCAGCATTTT.

The CDR3 bases are TGTGCCAGCAGCCGCGGTGGACATCCGATGCGGGGTATGGCCAAAAACATTCAGTACTTC. This codes for CASSRGGHPMRGMAKNIQYF. This chain connects TRBV14 to TRBJ2-4, with D perhaps TRBD2 (6 bases). The V end was cut by 4 bases, the J end by 1 base, with 26 bases between. Per the germline V gene, CDR1 is SGHDN and CDR2 is FVKESK. The CDR3 contains 20 residues.

This chain links TRBV7-9 with TRBJ2-7, with TRBD2 matching over 8 bases. The CDR3 length is 14 residues. In germline, CDR1 is SEHNR, CDR2 FQNEAQ (reference sequence). With 4 bases clipped from V and 3 bases from J, the junction kept 5 bases outside the gene matches. The CDR3 DNA reads as TGTGCCAGCAGCTCCTCGGGGGGGGTCTACGAGCAGTACTTC. It is translated as CASSSSGGVYEQYF.

This chain connects TRBV6-2 or TRBV6-3 to TRBJ1-1; tentative D call: TRBD1 (5 bases). CDR1 MNHEY and CDR2 SVGEGT come from the germline V gene. The CDR3 loop spans 14 amino acids. Trimming took 5 bases from V and 0 from J, leaving 10 bases between them. CDR3 loop: CASSPGTVNTEAFF. The CDR3 DNA reads TGTGCCAGCAGTCCCGGGACGGTGAACACTGAAGCTTTCTTT.

V usage is TRBV28 and J usage is TRBJ2-1; D is possibly TRBD2 (5 bases). V lost 1 base and J 7 bases, leaving 11 bases between the germline ends. Per the germline V gene, CDR1 is MDHEN and CDR2 is SYDVKM. This CDR3 has 14 amino acids. The CDR3 spells CASSLSLGGNEQFF. As DNA, the CDR3 is TGTGCCAGCAGTTTATCTCTTGGAGGTAATGAGCAGTTCTTC.

This sequence joins TRBV5-1 and TRBJ1-2; TRBD1 aligns across 8 bases. CDR3 size: 14 residues. The germline gives CDR1 SGHRS, CDR2 YFSETQ. V shed 0 bases and J 8 bases; nucleotides not matched to a gene: 6. CDR3 region: CASSLADRGGGYTF. The CDR3 coding sequence is TGCGCCAGCAGCTTGGCCGACAGGGGTGGGGGCTACACCTTC.

As DNA, the CDR3 is TGTGCCATACCGACTGGGGGCAAGGAGGCCCCATACGAGCAGTACTTC. It encodes CAIPTGGKEAPYEQYF. The chain is built from TRBV6-4 and TRBJ2-7; TRBD1 is a possible D gene (6 bases). The CDR3 loop spans 16 amino acids. Trimming removed 10 bases at V and 4 bases at J, with 26 bases between. Per germline, CDR1 MRHNA and CDR2 SNTAGT.

The CDR3 region is CASSLRPSGGPPSTDTQYF. The CDR3 region has the DNA TGTGCCAGCAGCTTAAGGCCCAGCGGGGGACCTCCTAGCACAGATACGCAGTATTTT. V gene TRBV7-2 combines with J gene TRBJ2-3; TRBD2 aligns across 8 bases. V was pared by 2 bases and J by 0 bases, with 13 bases of the junction left unmatched. In germline, CDR1 is SGHTA, CDR2 FQGNSA. The CDR3 has 19 amino acids.

The CDR3 loop is CASSTGGIRNEQYF. DNA of the CDR3: TGTGCCAGCAGTACAGGGGGTATTCGGAACGAGCAGTACTTC. The genes are TRBV7-2 and TRBJ2-7; TRBD1 matches 8 bases. The CDR3 spans 14 residues. V gave up 6 bases and J gave up 5 bases; unmatched junction bases: 9. From germline, CDR1 is SGHTA and CDR2 FQGNSA.